The 26 T cell receptor beta chains given below trace back to one sample, sequenced in a study of T cells in Graves' hyperthyroidism and ophthalmopathy. There were TCR beta CDR3 regions amplified from RNA transcripts. The HTBI set primed first-round TCR CDR3 RT-PCR. One entry per CDR3 protein, called by TCRdb with MiXCR from the multiplex PCR reads. The sample shows 500,000 to 700,000 distinct CDR3 sequences, around 17% of them seen only once. Sequenced input: blood. Every receptor here comes from a woman aged 18-30 years with Graves' hyperthyroidism.

J is TRBJ1-1 and V is TRBV5-1, with 8 bases lining up with TRBD1. Germline lookup yields CDR1 SGHRS and CDR2 YFSETQ. With V trimmed by 5 bases and J by 6 bases, 6 bases remained unmatched. The CDR3 spans 13 residues. DNA of the CDR3: TGCGCCAGCAGTCACCAGGGGGCCTCTGAAGCTTTCTTT. Amino acids: CASSHQGASEAFF.

This clonotype was counted a single time. The chain recombines TRBV29-1 with TRBJ2-3, with D perhaps matching TRBD2 (5 bases). CDR1 and CDR2 (germline): SQVTM, ANQGSEA. Trimming took off 1 base at V and 1 base at J, with 12 bases between the two ends. The CDR3 has 15 amino acids. The CDR3 nucleotides are TGCAGCGTTGAAGGGGGAGCCCGAGGCACAGATACGCAGTATTTT. This gives the protein CSVEGGARGTDTQYF.

The chain is built from TRBV4-1 and TRBJ2-5, with TRBD2 matching over 11 bases. CDR3 length: 18 residues. Looked up from germline, CDR1 is MGHRA and CDR2 is YSYEKL. The V gene end was trimmed by 2 bases and the J gene end by 5 bases; junction bases not matched to a gene: 13. The CDR3 protein is CASSQRGLAGRRWETQYF. In DNA form, the CDR3 reads TGCGCCAGCAGCCAACGTGGACTAGCGGGCCGAAGGTGGGAGACCCAGTACTTC.

The V gene is TRBV20-1, the J gene TRBJ2-7, with TRBD2 matching over 10 bases. The trim removed 5 bases at V and 2 bases at J, leaving 6 bases unmatched. The germline V gene has CDR1 DFQATT and CDR2 SNEGSKA (reference sequence). The CDR3 has 14 amino acids. The CDR3 sequence: CSAAGTSEPYEQYF. The CDR3 region has the DNA TGCAGTGCTGCCGGGACTAGCGAGCCCTACGAGCAGTACTTC.

This clonotype was recorded many times. The rearrangement uses TRBV7-9 and TRBJ2-7; the D gene is possibly TRBD1 (5 bases). CDR1 and CDR2 (germline): SEHNR, FQNEAQ (reference sequence). This CDR3 is 14 amino acids long. Trimming removed 1 base from V and 4 bases from J, with 11 bases in between. This chain's CDR3 is CASSLDRIAYEQYF. The DNA for the CDR3 is TGTGCCAGCAGCTTAGACAGGATCGCGTACGAGCAGTACTTC.

This clonotype was picked up a small number of times. V is TRBV10-2 and J is TRBJ1-3; D unresolved. V was shortened by 3 bases and J by 3 bases, with 15 bases between the two germline ends. The CDR3 covers 16 residues. The germline V gene encodes CDR1 WSHSY and CDR2 SAAADI. CDR3 amino acids: CASSEGRVTLGNTIYF. CDR3 sequence (DNA): TGCGCCAGCAGTGAAGGTCGGGTGACGCTTGGAAACACCATATATTTT.

As to this clonotype: This could be a read error, since a much larger clone is one nucleotide away. The CDR3 is CASSYKTGNSPLHF. In DNA form, the CDR3 reads TGTGCCAGCAGCTATAAGACAGGGAATTCACCCCTCCACTTT. J is TRBJ1-6 and V is TRBV3-1, with 7 bases lining up with TRBD1. The CDR3 is made up of 14 amino acids. V shed 5 bases and J 7 bases; nucleotides not matched to a gene: 5. Per the germline V gene, CDR1 is LGHDT and CDR2 is YNNKEL (reference sequence).

This clonotype was seen a handful of times. V gene TRBV16 combines with J gene TRBJ1-1, with D possibly being TRBD1 (5 bases). The CDR3 contains 16 residues. V dropped 2 bases and J dropped 0 bases, with 13 bases sitting between them. Germline CDR1 is KGHSY and CDR2 is FQNENV. The CDR3 DNA follows: TGTGCCAGCAGCCAACTCTACAGGACATTGAACACTGAAGCTTTCTTT. It codes for CASSQLYRTLNTEAFF.

This clonotype has ten or more counts. This rearrangement joins TRBV6-2 or TRBV6-3 to TRBJ1-2; maybe TRBD1 (5 bases). Germline CDR1 and CDR2: MNHEY and SVGEGT. V lost 4 bases and J lost 4, with 7 bases in between. This CDR3 contains 12 residues. CDR3 in DNA: TGTGCCAGCAGTTGGGGGACCTATGGCTACACCTTC. It codes for CASSWGTYGYTF.

This clonotype was observed at least ten times. The chain is built from TRBV27 and TRBJ1-1; no firm D call. The CDR3 length is 14 residues. CDR1 is MNHEY, CDR2 SMNVEV, per germline (reference sequence). Trimming pared 2 bases from V and 0 bases from J, leaving 7 bases between. The CDR3 loop reads CASSLQFMNTEAFF. The CDR3 nucleotides are TGTGCCAGCAGTTTACAGTTCATGAACACTGAAGCTTTCTTT.

The chain is built from TRBV4-1 and TRBJ2-2; D gene unclear. Germline V gives CDR1 MGHRA, CDR2 YSYEKL. This CDR3 has 17 amino acids. Trimming removed 0 bases at V and 0 bases at J, with 11 bases between. This CDR3 is CASSQDPGGANTGELFF. Written as DNA, the CDR3 is TGCGCCAGCAGCCAAGATCCGGGTGGGGCGAACACCGGGGAGCTGTTTTTT.

This clonotype appeared many times. The V and J genes are TRBV30 and TRBJ1-5; 8 nucleotides align to TRBD1. The trim removed 2 bases at V and 2 bases at J, leaving 2 bases unmatched. Looked up from germline, CDR1 is GTSNPN and CDR2 is SVGIG (reference sequence). This CDR3 has 14 amino acids. CDR3 bases: TGTGCCTGGAGTCCGGGACAGGGCAATCAGCCCCAGCATTTT. Its translation is CAWSPGQGNQPQHF.

The rearrangement links TRBV20-1 to TRBJ2-2; 7 nucleotides match TRBD2. V shed 4 bases and J 3 bases; nucleotides not matched to a gene: 5. Germline V gene lookup returns CDR1 DFQATT and CDR2 SNEGSKA (reference sequence). This CDR3 spans 14 amino acids. This CDR3 is CSAKLGGDTGELFF. CDR3 sequence (DNA): TGCAGTGCTAAGCTTGGGGGGGACACCGGGGAGCTGTTTTTT.

This clonotype was observed at least ten times. The chain couples TRBV7-2 to TRBJ1-2; TRBD1 matches 8 bases. V shed 5 bases and J 3 bases; nucleotides not matched to a gene: 5. CDR1 is SGHTA and CDR2 is FQGNSA in the germline V gene. The CDR3 contains 14 residues. The CDR3 protein is CASSPTGDDYGYTF. In DNA form, the CDR3 reads TGTGCCAGCAGCCCGACAGGGGATGACTATGGCTACACCTTC.

This clonotype was found many times. The rearrangement uses TRBV20-1 and TRBJ2-3; perhaps TRBD1 as D (5 bases). V lost 4 bases and J lost 12, with 14 bases in between. Germline loops: CDR1 DFQATT, CDR2 SNEGSKA (reference sequence). This CDR3 contains 11 residues. This CDR3 reads CSAKWGGPQYF. CDR3 DNA sequence: TGCAGTGCTAAATGGGGCGGCCCACAGTATTTT.

This clonotype was recorded many times. The CDR3 loop is CASSKQGSLNTEAFF. In nucleotides, the CDR3 is TGTGCCAGCAGCAAACAGGGGTCTCTGAACACTGAAGCTTTCTTT. This sequence joins TRBV2 and TRBJ1-1, with 7 positions matching TRBD1. V lost 6 bases, J lost 0 bases, and 7 bases stayed unmatched. Germline CDR1 SNHLY, CDR2 FYNNEI. The CDR3 spans 15 residues.

This clonotype was counted only a few times. Germline is not matched at one junction end, which may reflect a read error. The V call is TRBV7-9, the J call TRBJ2-7; D gene uncertain. Germline loops: CDR1 SEHNR, CDR2 FQNEAQ (reference sequence). The CDR3 has 12 amino acids. In DNA form, the CDR3 reads TGTGCCAGCGGCTTGGGGTCCTACGAGCAGTACTTC. It specifies CASGLGSYEQYF.

This clonotype was observed a handful of times. The chain has TRBV3-1 and TRBJ1-4, with a possible D match to TRBD1 (6 bases). This CDR3 has 15 amino acids. V was cut by 3 bases and J by 10 bases, with 18 bases left in between. The germline V gene encodes CDR1 LGHDT and CDR2 YNNKEL (reference sequence). The CDR3 protein is CASSQAYSGDRKLFF. Here the CDR3 DNA reads TGTGCCAGCAGCCAGGCATATTCAGGGGACCGAAAACTGTTTTTT.

This clonotype came up many times. The chain uses TRBV12-3 or TRBV12-4 and TRBJ2-5; 13 nucleotides match TRBD2. The CDR3 covers 16 residues. V lost 4 bases, J lost 4 bases, and 6 bases stayed unmatched. The CDR3 spells CASSSGLAGVRETQYF. The DNA of the CDR3 is TGTGCCAGCAGTTCCGGACTAGCGGGGGTTCGAGAGACCCAGTACTTC.

This clonotype was recorded a few times. The chain has TRBV19 and TRBJ1-6, with unresolved D. Germline CDR1 and CDR2: LNHDA and SQIVND (reference sequence). The CDR3 contains 12 residues. V shed 2 bases and J shed 11 bases, with 7 bases lying between them. CDR3 in DNA: TGTGCCAGTAGTATATCCCGAGCACCCCTCCACTTT. It translates to CASSISRAPLHF.

The sample holds many counts of this clonotype. The chain is built from TRBV6-1 and TRBJ2-1; D uncertain. Germline CDR1 reads MNHNS; CDR2 reads SASEGT. The CDR3 covers 15 residues. Trimming shortened V by 8 bases and J by 6 bases, and 20 bases separated the two germline ends. This CDR3 reads CASRNGRNFLNEQFF. CDR3 nucleotide sequence: TGTGCCAGCCGAAACGGACGGAACTTCCTCAATGAGCAGTTCTTC.

In this sample, this clonotype turned up a few times. This chain links TRBV28 with TRBJ2-2, with TRBD2 identical over 8 bases. The CDR3 has 16 amino acids. Germline V gives CDR1 MDHEN, CDR2 SYDVKM. The V gene end was trimmed by 4 bases and the J gene end by 5 bases; junction bases not matched to a gene: 9. The CDR3 protein is CASSSKAGALTGELFF. In DNA form, the CDR3 reads TGTGCCAGCAGTTCGAAAGCGGGAGCGTTGACCGGGGAGCTGTTTTTT.

This clonotype appeared a single time. This chain uses TRBV20-1 with TRBJ2-1; 7 positions agree with TRBD2. Trimming cost V 6 bases and J 6 bases; bases outside gene matches: 14. Germline V gene data show CDR1 as DFQATT and CDR2 as SNEGSKA (reference sequence). CDR3 length equals 15 residues. CDR3 coding DNA: TGCAGTGCGCCGCCCTGGGCGGGAGCGGTCAATGAGCAGTTCTTC. Residues: CSAPPWAGAVNEQFF.

DNA for the CDR3: TGCGCCAGCAGCCCGTTGGGCAGCTACAATGAGCAGTTCTTC. Residues: CASSPLGSYNEQFF. The chain couples TRBV4-1 to TRBJ2-1; D gene unclear. The length of the CDR3 is 14 residues. Trimming took 4 bases from V and 3 from J, leaving 10 bases between them. Per germline, CDR1 MGHRA and CDR2 YSYEKL.

This clonotype was counted between two and nine times. The chain couples TRBV19 to TRBJ1-2, with a weak D call TRBD1 (6 bases). The germline V gene encodes CDR1 LNHDA and CDR2 SQIVND (reference sequence). Trimming removed 3 bases from V and 3 bases from J, with 20 bases in between. The CDR3 totals 17 residues. CDR3 bases: TGTGCCAGTAGTATCTCCGGGACGGGGGCGATAGACTATGGCTACACCTTC. It codes for CASSISGTGAIDYGYTF.

The rearrangement joins TRBV3-1 to TRBJ1-1; D unresolved. Trimming pared 5 bases from V and 0 bases from J, leaving 4 bases between. Germline values: CDR1 LGHDT, CDR2 YNNKEL (reference sequence). There are 12 residues in the CDR3. The CDR3 bases are TGTGCCAGCAGCGCCATGAACACTGAAGCTTTCTTT. Translated, it gives CASSAMNTEAFF. The entire variable domain, with the rest obtained from reference TRBV3-1 and TRBJ1-1, is as follows: DTAVSQTPKYLVTQMGNDKSIKCEQNLGHDTMYWYKQDSKKFLKIMFSYNNKELIINETVPNRFSPKSPDKAHLNLHINSLELGDSAVYFCASSAMNTEAFFGQGTRLTVV.